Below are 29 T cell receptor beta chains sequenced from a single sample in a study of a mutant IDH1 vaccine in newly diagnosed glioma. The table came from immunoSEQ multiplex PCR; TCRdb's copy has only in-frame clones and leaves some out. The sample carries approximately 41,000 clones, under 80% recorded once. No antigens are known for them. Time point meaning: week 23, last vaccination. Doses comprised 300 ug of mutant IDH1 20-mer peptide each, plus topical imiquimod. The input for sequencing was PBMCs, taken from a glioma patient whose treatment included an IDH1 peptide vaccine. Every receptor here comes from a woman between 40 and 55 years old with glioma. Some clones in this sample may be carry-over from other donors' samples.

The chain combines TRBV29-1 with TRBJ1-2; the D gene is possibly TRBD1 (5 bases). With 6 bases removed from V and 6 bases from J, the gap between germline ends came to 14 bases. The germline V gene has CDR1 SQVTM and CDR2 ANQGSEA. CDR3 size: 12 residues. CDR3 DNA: TGCAGCGTCCCCGGCGGGACGGATGGCTACACCTTC. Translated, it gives CSVPGGTDGYTF.

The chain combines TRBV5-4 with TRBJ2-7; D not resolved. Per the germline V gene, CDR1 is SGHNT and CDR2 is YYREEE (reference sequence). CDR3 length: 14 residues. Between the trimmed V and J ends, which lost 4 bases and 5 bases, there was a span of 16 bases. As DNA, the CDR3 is TGTGCCAGCAGCGACGGCCCCCCGTCCGACGAGCAGTACTTC. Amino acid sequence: CASSDGPPSDEQYF.

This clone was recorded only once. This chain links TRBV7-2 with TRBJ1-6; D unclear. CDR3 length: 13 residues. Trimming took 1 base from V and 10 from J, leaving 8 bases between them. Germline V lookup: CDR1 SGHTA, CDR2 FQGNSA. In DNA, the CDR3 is TGTGCCAGCAGCTTAGACCCAGGCTCACCCCTCCACTTT. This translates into CASSLDPGSPLHF.

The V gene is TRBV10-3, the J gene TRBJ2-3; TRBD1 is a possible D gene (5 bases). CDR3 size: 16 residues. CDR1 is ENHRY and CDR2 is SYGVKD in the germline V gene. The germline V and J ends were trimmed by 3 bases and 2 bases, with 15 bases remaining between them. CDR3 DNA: TGTGCCATCAGTGATACGTCAAAGGGGTCCACAGATACGCAGTATTTT. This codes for CAISDTSKGSTDTQYF.

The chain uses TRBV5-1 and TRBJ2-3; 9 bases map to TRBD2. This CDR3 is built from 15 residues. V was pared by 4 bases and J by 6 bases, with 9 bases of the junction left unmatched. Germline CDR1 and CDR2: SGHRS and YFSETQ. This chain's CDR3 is CASSHFERGVDTQYF. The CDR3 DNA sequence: TGCGCCAGCAGCCACTTCGAGCGGGGGGTGGATACGCAGTATTTT.

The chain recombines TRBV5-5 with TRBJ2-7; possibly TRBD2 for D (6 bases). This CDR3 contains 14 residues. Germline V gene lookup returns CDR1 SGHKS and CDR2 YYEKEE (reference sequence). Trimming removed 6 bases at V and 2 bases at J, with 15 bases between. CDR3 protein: CASTPALAPYEQYF. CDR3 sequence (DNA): TGTGCCAGCACCCCGGCGCTAGCGCCCTACGAGCAGTACTTC.

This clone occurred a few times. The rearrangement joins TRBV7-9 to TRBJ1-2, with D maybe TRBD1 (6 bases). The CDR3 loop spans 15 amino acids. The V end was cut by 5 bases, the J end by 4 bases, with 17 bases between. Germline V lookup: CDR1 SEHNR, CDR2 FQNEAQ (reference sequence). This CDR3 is CASSPSGGRSYGYTF. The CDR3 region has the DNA TGTGCCAGCAGCCCGTCCGGGGGGCGCAGCTATGGCTACACCTTC.

The CDR3 is CASSQAGQQFF. The CDR3 DNA sequence: TGTGCCAGCAGCCAAGCGGGTCAGCAGTTCTTC. The chain recombines TRBV14 with TRBJ2-1, with unresolved D. This CDR3 comprises 11 residues. CDR1 and CDR2 from the germline V gene are SGHDN and FVKESK. The V gene lost 1 base and the J gene lost 11 bases, with 6 bases spanning the gap.

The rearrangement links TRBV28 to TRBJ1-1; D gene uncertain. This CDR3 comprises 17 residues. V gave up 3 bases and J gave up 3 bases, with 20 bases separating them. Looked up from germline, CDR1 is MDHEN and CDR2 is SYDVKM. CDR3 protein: CASSFWGTSSMDTEAFF. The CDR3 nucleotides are TGTGCCAGCAGTTTTTGGGGTACTTCTTCAATGGACACTGAAGCTTTCTTT.

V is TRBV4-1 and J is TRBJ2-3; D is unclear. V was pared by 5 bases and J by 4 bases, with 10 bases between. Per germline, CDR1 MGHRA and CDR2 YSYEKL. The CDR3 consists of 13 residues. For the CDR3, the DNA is TGCGCCAGCAGCGTCGGAGAGCCAGATACGCAGTATTTT. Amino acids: CASSVGEPDTQYF.

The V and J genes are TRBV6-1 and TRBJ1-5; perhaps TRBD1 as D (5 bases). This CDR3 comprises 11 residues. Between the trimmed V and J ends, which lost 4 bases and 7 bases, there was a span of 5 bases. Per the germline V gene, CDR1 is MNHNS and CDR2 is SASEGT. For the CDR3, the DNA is TGTGCCAGCAGTGGGGGCCAGCCCCAGCATTTT. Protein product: CASSGGQPQHF.

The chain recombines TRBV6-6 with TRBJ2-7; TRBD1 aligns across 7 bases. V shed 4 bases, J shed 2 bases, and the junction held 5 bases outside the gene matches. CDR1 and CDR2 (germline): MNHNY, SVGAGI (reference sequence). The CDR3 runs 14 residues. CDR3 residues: CASSSAGGTYEQYF. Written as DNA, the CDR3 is TGTGCCAGCAGTTCGGCAGGGGGTACCTACGAGCAGTACTTC.

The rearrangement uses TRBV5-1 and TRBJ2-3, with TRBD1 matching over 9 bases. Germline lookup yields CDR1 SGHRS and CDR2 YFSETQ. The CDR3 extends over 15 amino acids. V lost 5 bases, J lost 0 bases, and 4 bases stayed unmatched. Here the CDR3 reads CASRSGTGSTDTQYF. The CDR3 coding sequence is TGCGCCAGCAGATCAGGGACAGGGAGCACAGATACGCAGTATTTT.

The CDR3 DNA is TGTGCCAGCAGTGACACAAACACTGAAGCTTTCTTT. Translating it yields CASSDTNTEAFF. The chain combines TRBV6-5 with TRBJ1-1; D call uncertain. Germline V gene sequence: CDR1 MNHEY, CDR2 SVGAGI. CDR3 length: 12 amino acids. Trimming took off 5 bases at V and 2 bases at J, with 6 bases between the two ends.

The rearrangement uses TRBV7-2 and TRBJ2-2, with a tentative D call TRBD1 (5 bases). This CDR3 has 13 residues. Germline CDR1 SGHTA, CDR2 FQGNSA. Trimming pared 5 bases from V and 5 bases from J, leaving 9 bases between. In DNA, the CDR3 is TGTGCCAGCAGCCCTCAGGGTACCGGGGAGCTGTTTTTT. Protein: CASSPQGTGELFF. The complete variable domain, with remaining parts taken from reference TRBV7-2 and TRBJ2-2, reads GAGVSQSPSNKVTEKGKDVELRCDPISGHTALYWYRQSLGQGLEFLIYFQGNSAPDKSGLPSDRFSAERTGGSVSTLTIQRTQQEDSAVYLCASSPQGTGELFFGEGSRLTVL.

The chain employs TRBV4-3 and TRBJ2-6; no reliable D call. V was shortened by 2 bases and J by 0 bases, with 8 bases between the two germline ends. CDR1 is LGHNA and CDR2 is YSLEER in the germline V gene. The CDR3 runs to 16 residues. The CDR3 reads CASSQNPGSGANVLTF. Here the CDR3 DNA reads TGCGCCAGCAGCCAAAACCCCGGCTCTGGGGCCAACGTCCTGACTTTC.

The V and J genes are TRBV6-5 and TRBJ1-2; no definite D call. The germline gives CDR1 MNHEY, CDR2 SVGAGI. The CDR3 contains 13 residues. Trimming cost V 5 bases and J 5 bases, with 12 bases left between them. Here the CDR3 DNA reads TGTGCCAGCAGTCTGGGCGGGGTTTATGGCTACACCTTC. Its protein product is CASSLGGVYGYTF.

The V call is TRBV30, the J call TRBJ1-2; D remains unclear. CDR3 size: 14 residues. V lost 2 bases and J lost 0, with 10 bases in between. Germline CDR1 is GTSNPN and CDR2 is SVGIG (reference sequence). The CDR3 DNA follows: TGTGCCTGGAGTTTCTCAGAGCCTAACTATGGCTACACCTTC. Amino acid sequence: CAWSFSEPNYGYTF.

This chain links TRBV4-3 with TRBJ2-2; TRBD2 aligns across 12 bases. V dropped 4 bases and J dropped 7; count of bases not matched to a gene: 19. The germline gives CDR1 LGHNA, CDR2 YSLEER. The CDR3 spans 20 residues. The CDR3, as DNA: TGCGCCAGCAGCCGGGGGCTAGCGGGGGGGTTCCATGCCGAGGACGGGGAGCTGTTTTTT. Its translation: CASSRGLAGGFHAEDGELFF.

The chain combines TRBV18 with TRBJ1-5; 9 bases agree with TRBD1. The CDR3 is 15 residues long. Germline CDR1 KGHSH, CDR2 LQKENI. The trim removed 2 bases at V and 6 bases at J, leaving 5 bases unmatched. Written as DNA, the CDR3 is TGTGCCAGCTCACCATCGGGACAGGGCATTCAGCCCCAGCATTTT. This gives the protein CASSPSGQGIQPQHF.

CDR3 residues: CASSEALPARGELFF. The CDR3, as DNA: TGTGCCAGCAGTGAAGCGCTTCCAGCCCGAGGGGAGCTGTTTTTT. This chain uses TRBV2 with TRBJ2-2; no clear D. The germline gives CDR1 SNHLY, CDR2 FYNNEI. The ends were cut back, 0 bases at V and 8 bases at J, with 13 bases in the middle. This CDR3 has 15 residues.

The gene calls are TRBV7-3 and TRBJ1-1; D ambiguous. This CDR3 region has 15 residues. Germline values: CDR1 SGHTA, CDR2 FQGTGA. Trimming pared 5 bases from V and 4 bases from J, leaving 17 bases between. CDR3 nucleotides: TGTGCCAGCAGCCTCAACCAGGTGGACCGCACTGAAGCTTTCTTT. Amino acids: CASSLNQVDRTEAFF.

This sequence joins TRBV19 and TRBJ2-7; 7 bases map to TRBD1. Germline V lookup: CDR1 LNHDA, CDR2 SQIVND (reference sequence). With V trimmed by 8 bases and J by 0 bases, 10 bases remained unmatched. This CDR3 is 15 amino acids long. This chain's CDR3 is CASGVLGQSSYEQYF. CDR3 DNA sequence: TGTGCCAGTGGGGTACTGGGACAGAGCTCCTACGAGCAGTACTTC.

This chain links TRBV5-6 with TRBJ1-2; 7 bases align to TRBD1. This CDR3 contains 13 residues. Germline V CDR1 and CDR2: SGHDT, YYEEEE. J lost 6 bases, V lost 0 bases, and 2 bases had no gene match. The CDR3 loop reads CASSLDRGHGYTF. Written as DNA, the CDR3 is TGTGCCAGCAGCTTGGACAGGGGTCATGGCTACACCTTC. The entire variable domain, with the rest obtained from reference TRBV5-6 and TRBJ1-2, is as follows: DAGVTQSPTHLIKTRGQQVTLRCSPKSGHDTVSWYQQALGQGPQFIFQYYEEEERQRGNFPDRFSGHQFPNYSSELNVNALLLGDSALYLCASSLDRGHGYTFGSGTRLTVV.

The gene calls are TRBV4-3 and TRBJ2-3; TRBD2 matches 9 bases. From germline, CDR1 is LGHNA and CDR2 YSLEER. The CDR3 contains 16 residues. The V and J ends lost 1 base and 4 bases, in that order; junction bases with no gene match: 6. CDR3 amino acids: CASSQGIGTSSDTQYF. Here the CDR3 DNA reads TGCGCCAGCAGCCAAGGTATCGGGACTAGCTCAGATACGCAGTATTTT.

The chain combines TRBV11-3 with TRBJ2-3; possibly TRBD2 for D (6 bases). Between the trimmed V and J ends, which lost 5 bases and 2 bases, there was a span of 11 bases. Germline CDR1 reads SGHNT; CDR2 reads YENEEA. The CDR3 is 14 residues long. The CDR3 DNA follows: TGTGCCAGCAGCCACCGGGACTTCACAGATACGCAGTATTTT. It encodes CASSHRDFTDTQYF.

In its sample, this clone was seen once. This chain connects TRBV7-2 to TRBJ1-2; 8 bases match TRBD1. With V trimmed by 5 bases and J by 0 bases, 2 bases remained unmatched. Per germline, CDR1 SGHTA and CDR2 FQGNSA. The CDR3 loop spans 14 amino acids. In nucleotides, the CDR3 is TGTGCCAGCAGCCTGACAGGGGCTAACTATGGCTACACCTTC. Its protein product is CASSLTGANYGYTF.

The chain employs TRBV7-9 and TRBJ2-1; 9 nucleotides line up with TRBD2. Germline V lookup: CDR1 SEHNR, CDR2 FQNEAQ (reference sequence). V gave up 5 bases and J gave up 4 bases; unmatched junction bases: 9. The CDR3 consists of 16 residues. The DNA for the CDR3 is TGTGCCAGCAGCCCGAGCGCTAGCGGGATATACAATGAGCAGTTCTTC. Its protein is CASSPSASGIYNEQFF.

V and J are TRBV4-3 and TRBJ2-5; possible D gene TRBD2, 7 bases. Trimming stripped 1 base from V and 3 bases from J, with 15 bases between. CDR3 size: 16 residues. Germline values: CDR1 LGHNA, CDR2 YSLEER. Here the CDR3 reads CASSQAAGASKETQYF. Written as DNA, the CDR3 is TGCGCCAGCAGCCAAGCGGCGGGGGCGTCGAAAGAGACCCAGTACTTC.